This T cell receptor beta chain was retrieved from a study of CD8 T cells in ankylosing spondylitis. Study findings and constraints: Previously reported in reactive arthritis synovial fluid and blood were some of the motif variants. Seemingly distinctive of ankylosing spondylitis blood was a TCR beta motif formed by eight highly homologous variants. Disease-linked clones, CD8+, were relatively rare in peripheral blood. The clones that were linked to disease were reported to be significantly enriched in matched synovial fluid samples from ankylosing spondylitis patients.

There are 14 residues in the CDR3. The V segment lost 3 bases and the J segment 5 bases; nucleotides outside the gene matches: 2. In its sample, this clonotype was seen a few times. The antigen is undetermined. TCRdb analysed the 5' RACE reads with MiXCR anew, one entry per CDR3 protein. The data contain roughly 280,000 distinct CDR3 sequences, 20% of them singletons. The sequenced material came from blood, either unsorted or a sorted T cell fraction (not recorded which). The chain has TRBV12-3 or TRBV12-4 and TRBJ1-4; the match to TRBD1 covers 8 bases. The receptor was isolated from a male donor with ankylosing spondylitis or in good health (not recorded which). Here the CDR3 reads CASSFNRGNEKLFF. As DNA, the CDR3 is TGTGCCAGCAGTTTCAACAGGGGGAATGAAAAACTGTTTTTT.